These 14 T cell receptor beta chains were sequenced from one sample in a study of blood T cell repertoires in COVID-19. Sequencing used immunoSEQ multiplex PCR; TCRdb keeps in-frame clones, though not all of them. The sample includes around 360,000 clones, about 89% of them seen just once. Sequencing was done on a sample of PBMCs or T cells enriched from blood (not recorded which). All receptors derive from a man in his forties in a cohort exposed to, infected with or recovered from COVID-19 (not recorded which).

V and J are TRBV10-3 and TRBJ2-2; TRBD2 agrees at 9 bases. V trimming: 8 bases; J trimming: 4 bases; junction bases outside the gene matches: 20. Germline lookup yields CDR1 ENHRY and CDR2 SYGVKD. The CDR3 runs 19 residues. The CDR3: CAIPPPAGVAGVRTGELFF. The CDR3 region has the DNA TGTGCCATCCCCCCACCCGCAGGAGTAGCGGGAGTCCGCACCGGGGAGCTGTTTTTT.

This chain connects TRBV1 to TRBJ2-5; the table calls TRBD2, which could not be checked here. TRBV1 is described as a pseudogene. The CDR3 covers 16 residues. DNA of the CDR3: TGCACCAGCAGCCAATCGGAGCGGGAGGTCCAGGAGACCCAGTACTTC. It is translated as CTSSQSEREVQETQYF.

The chain joins TRBV7-9 to TRBJ1-3; D uncertain. This CDR3 region has 17 residues. Germline lookup yields CDR1 SEHNR and CDR2 FQNEAQ (reference sequence). Trimming cost V 0 bases and J 0 bases, with 12 bases left between them. As DNA, the CDR3 is TGTGCCAGCAGCTTAGCGTCCCCTTTCGGCTCTGGAAACACCATATATTTT. Its translation: CASSLASPFGSGNTIYF.

The chain links TRBV6-5 to TRBJ1-3; TRBD1 aligns across 9 bases. Germline CDR1 MNHEY, CDR2 SVGAGI. With 10 bases clipped from V and 0 bases from J, the junction kept 7 bases outside the gene matches. The CDR3 contains 15 residues. CDR3 bases: TGTGCCACCCTGGACAGGGGAAGCTCTGGAAACACCATATATTTT. It encodes CATLDRGSSGNTIYF.

The rearrangement uses TRBV18 and TRBJ2-3, with 7 positions matching TRBD1. The V gene end was trimmed by 1 base and the J gene end by 0 bases; junction bases not matched to a gene: 1. Germline V gene data show CDR1 as KGHSH and CDR2 as LQKENI. This CDR3 spans 15 amino acids. This CDR3 is CASSPRGQSTDTQYF. Here the CDR3 DNA reads TGTGCCAGCTCACCACGGGGACAGAGCACAGATACGCAGTATTTT. The variable domain in full, with the rest retrieved from reference TRBV18 and TRBJ2-3, is NAGVMQNPRHLVRRRGQEARLRCSPMKGHSHVYWYRQLPEEGLKFMVYLQKENIIDESGMPKERFSAEFPKEGPSILRIQQVVRGDSAAYFCASSPRGQSTDTQYFGPGTRLTVL.

V and J are TRBV6-5 and TRBJ1-4; D uncertain. Germline V gene data show CDR1 as MNHEY and CDR2 as SVGAGI. The CDR3 has 15 amino acids. Trimming stripped 6 bases from V and 6 bases from J, with 17 bases between. CDR3 region: CASRNDPGGYEKLFF. In DNA, the CDR3 is TGTGCCAGCAGGAACGACCCGGGCGGGTATGAAAAACTGTTTTTT.

V and J are TRBV11-2 and TRBJ2-1; 9 bases agree with TRBD2. V lost 3 bases and J lost 4; bases outside the gene matches: 13. Germline lookup yields CDR1 SGHAT and CDR2 FQNNGV. The CDR3 is 18 amino acids. The CDR3 reads CASSFSSRGLAPYNEQFF. In nucleotides, the CDR3 is TGTGCCAGCAGCTTTAGTTCTCGAGGACTAGCGCCGTACAATGAGCAGTTCTTC.

The V call is TRBV4-1, the J call TRBJ2-1; TRBD2 is a possible D gene (6 bases). V was trimmed by 4 bases and J by 9 bases, leaving 13 bases between them. Germline V gene lookup returns CDR1 MGHRA and CDR2 YSYEKL. The CDR3 totals 13 residues. CDR3 loop: CASSRLVGGEQFF. The CDR3 nucleotides are TGCGCCAGCAGCCGACTAGTGGGCGGTGAGCAGTTCTTC.

The chain couples TRBV12-5 to TRBJ1-1; D possibly corresponds to TRBD1 (6 bases). V lost 6 bases and J lost 2, with 13 bases in between. The CDR3 has 14 residues. The V gene's germline CDR1 is LGHNT and CDR2 FRNRAP. The DNA for the CDR3 is TGTGCTAGTGGAACCAACAGGGAAAACACTGAAGCTTTCTTT. Protein sequence: CASGTNRENTEAFF.

The chain carries TRBV3-1 (or the pseudogene TRBV3-2) and TRBJ2-7; TRBD1 is a possible D gene (6 bases). CDR1 is LGHDT, CDR2 YNNKEL, per germline (reference sequence). V was cut by 4 bases and J by 5 bases, with 18 bases left in between. The CDR3 length is 15 residues. As DNA, the CDR3 is TGTGCCAGCAGCCCATCCTCCAGGGGATTCGACGAGCAGTACTTC. This encodes CASSPSSRGFDEQYF.

This clone occurred a few times. The chain links TRBV21-1 to TRBJ1-5; the D call in the table, TRBD1, was not verified against the DNA. TRBV21-1 is marked as a pseudogene. The CDR3 spans 14 residues. CDR3 bases: TGTGCCAGCCCCACCTCAGGGGAGCATCAGCCCCAGCATTTT. This translates into CASPTSGEHQPQHF.

This clone was seen a few times. This chain connects TRBV10-1 to TRBJ1-5; D unclear. The V end lost 8 bases, the J end lost 0 bases, and 23 bases lay between the germline ends. The CDR3 is 18 residues long. CDR1 and CDR2 (germline): WNHNN, SYGVQD (reference sequence). The CDR3 nucleotides read TGCGCCAGCGGGAGGCCGGGGATCGGAGTATGTAGCAATCAGCCCCAGCATTTT. Translation gives CASGRPGIGVCSNQPQHF.

The chain combines TRBV28 with TRBJ1-6; TRBD1 aligns across 7 bases. V shed 7 bases, J shed 14 bases, and the junction held 14 bases outside the gene matches. Germline V gives CDR1 MDHEN, CDR2 SYDVKM. The CDR3 contains 14 residues. The CDR3 region is CASNNRGLGVTLHF. DNA for the CDR3: TGTGCCAGCAACAACAGGGGCCTTGGGGTGACCCTCCACTTT.

J is TRBJ1-5 and V is TRBV4-2, with D unclear. CDR1 is LGHNA and CDR2 is YNFKEQ in the germline V gene. Trimming took off 0 bases at V and 7 bases at J, with 7 bases between the two ends. The CDR3 totals 13 residues. The CDR3 nucleotides read TGTGCCAGCAGCCAAGATCAGGAACAGCCCCAGCATTTT. This codes for CASSQDQEQPQHF.